What follows are 11 T cell receptor beta chains derived from one specimen sequenced in a study of T cells in Graves' hyperthyroidism and ophthalmopathy (dated by TCRdb to between 2018 and 2020). The library was prepared using multiplex PCR. Instrument on record: Illumina HiSeq 2000. The TCR beta CDR3 regions were amplified from RNA transcripts. The TCR CDR3 was subjected to a first round of RT-PCR using the HTBI primer set and the Qiagen OneStep RT-PCR kit. TCRdb reanalyzed the raw reads on its own, using fastp at Q25 for trimming and MiXCR for clone calling, and kept in-frame beta chains. CDR3 protein duplicates are merged, each entry listing the most common genes and DNA. Across this sample there are over 150,000 distinct CDR3 sequences, with about a sixth seen only once. About 50% of the sample is held by the ten biggest clonotypes. The specimen was blood. These receptors all stem from a woman between 50 and 59 years old with Graves' hyperthyroidism.

This clonotype was found a few times. The chain combines TRBV10-3 with TRBJ2-3, with D perhaps TRBD1 (6 bases). The V gene's germline CDR1 is ENHRY and CDR2 SYGVKD. Trimming removed 3 bases at V and 5 bases at J, with 9 bases between. The CDR3 consists of 13 residues. The CDR3 here is CAISEQGLDTQYF. The CDR3, as DNA: TGTGCCATCAGTGAACAGGGATTAGATACGCAGTATTTT.

The chain couples TRBV20-1 to TRBJ2-5, with D possibly matching TRBD2 (7 bases). Germline V gene lookup returns CDR1 DFQATT and CDR2 SNEGSKA (reference sequence). Deletions cut 1 base from V and 5 bases from J, with 14 bases between. The CDR3 is 14 amino acids. CDR3 sequence reads: CSARAGGLGETQYF. The CDR3 coding sequence is TGCAGTGCTAGAGCGGGGGGCCTGGGTGAGACCCAGTACTTC.

This clonotype was found many times. The CDR3 reads CASSLKGQGYYGYTF. CDR3 sequence (DNA): TGTGCCAGCAGCTTAAAGGGACAGGGGTACTATGGCTACACCTTC. The V gene is TRBV7-8, the J gene TRBJ1-2, with 10 bases identical to TRBD1. V was clipped by 2 bases and J by 3 bases; unmatched bases: 3. The CDR3 covers 15 residues. The V gene's germline CDR1 is SGHVS and CDR2 FQNEAQ. Drawing the rest from reference TRBV7-8 and TRBJ1-2, the complete variable domain is GAGVSQSPRYKVAKRGQDVALRCDPISGHVSLFWYQQALGQGPEFLTYFQNEAQLDKSGLPSDRFFAERPEGSVSTLKIQRTQQEDSAVYLCASSLKGQGYYGYTFGSGTRLTVV.

In this sample, this clonotype turned up many times. The chain joins TRBV28 to TRBJ1-2, with a tentative D call TRBD1 (5 bases). The V end was cut by 4 bases, the J end by 7 bases, with 7 bases between. The germline V gene encodes CDR1 MDHEN and CDR2 SYDVKM. This CDR3 has 11 amino acids. The CDR3 spells CASSSGPGYTF. CDR3 DNA sequence: TGTGCCAGCAGTTCAGGGCCTGGCTACACCTTC.

The table lists this clonotype with a few counts. The V and J genes are TRBV29-1 and TRBJ1-1; D perhaps matches TRBD1 (5 bases). V lost 3 bases, J lost 6 bases, and 17 bases lay in between. Germline CDR1 is SQVTM and CDR2 is ANQGSEA. The CDR3 consists of 14 residues. CDR3 bases: TGCAGCGTTGATCCCCCGGGGCGCAGGGCTGAAGCTTTCTTT. Amino acids: CSVDPPGRRAEAFF.

In its sample, this clonotype was seen many times. V gene TRBV12-3 or TRBV12-4 combines with J gene TRBJ2-7, with TRBD1 matching over 10 bases. The CDR3 extends over 15 amino acids. The J segment lost 4 bases and the V segment lost 3 bases, leaving 6 bases of the junction unmatched. CDR3 nucleotide sequence: TGTGCCAGCAGTTTGACGGACAGGGGGTTTTACGAGCAGTACTTC. Encoded protein: CASSLTDRGFYEQYF.

A word on this clonotype: An end of the junction differs from the germline gene, which may be a read error. This sequence joins TRBV15 and TRBJ2-1, with D possibly matching TRBD1 (5 bases). The CDR3 sequence is 17 residues long. From germline, CDR1 is LNHNV and CDR2 YYDKDF (reference sequence). This chain's CDR3 is CATSRDNDIGDYSEQFF. Written as DNA, the CDR3 is TGTGCCACCAGCAGAGATAACGATATAGGGGATTACAGTGAGCAGTTCTTC.

This clonotype was found many times. The rearrangement links TRBV28 to TRBJ2-1; the match to TRBD1 covers 10 bases. Germline lookup yields CDR1 MDHEN and CDR2 SYDVKM. Germline trimming cut 0 bases from V and 8 bases from J; bases unmatched to any gene: 10. The length of the CDR3 is 17 residues. The CDR3 DNA is TGTGCCAGCAGTTTATGGACCGGGACAGGGGCGCACGATGAGCAGTTCTTC. This sequence encodes CASSLWTGTGAHDEQFF. Based on the CDR3 plus reference TRBV28 and TRBJ2-1, the full variable domain is DVKVTQSSRYLVKRTGEKVFLECVQDMDHENMFWYRQDPGLGLRLIYFSYDVKMKEKGDIPEGYSVSREKKERFSLILESASTNQTSMYLCASSLWTGTGAHDEQFFGPGTRLTVL.

Many counts were recorded for this clonotype. This sequence joins TRBV2 and TRBJ2-1, with TRBD2 matching over 11 bases. Germline assignment: CDR1 SNHLY and CDR2 FYNNEI. V was clipped by 6 bases and J by 8 bases; unmatched bases: 3. The CDR3 runs to 13 residues. CDR3 region: CASSRGLADEQFF. CDR3 nucleotides: TGTGCCAGCAGCCGGGGACTAGCGGATGAGCAGTTCTTC.

This clonotype came up many times. This sequence joins TRBV28 and TRBJ1-2; D might be TRBD1 (6 bases). CDR3 size: 13 residues. CDR1 MDHEN and CDR2 SYDVKM come from the germline V gene. Trimming removed 8 bases from V and 4 bases from J, with 14 bases in between. CDR3 in DNA: TGTGCCAGCTTCGAGGACAGACTCTATGGCTACACCTTC. It yields the protein CASFEDRLYGYTF.

This clonotype was found many times. One end of the junction varies from germline; a read error may be responsible. This chain uses TRBV12-3 or TRBV12-4 with TRBJ2-2, with 12 bases identical to TRBD2. CDR3 length: 16 residues. The CDR3 DNA reads TGTGCCAGCAGTTCCCTAGCGGGAGGGAACCCCGGGGAGCTGTTTTTT. Protein sequence: CASSSLAGGNPGELFF.